This T cell receptor (beta chain) was identified in a study of monozygotic twins with inflammatory bowel disease. Notes on this clonotype: Its antigen remains unknown.

Study-wide results and limits: IBD-affected twins scored below their healthy co-twins in TCRbeta diversity (inverse Simpson).

Looked up from germline, CDR1 is DFQATT and CDR2 is SNEGSKA (reference sequence). The CDR3 contains 14 residues. From its re-call of the 5' RACE reads, TCRdb lists each CDR3 protein once, without DNA. Its listing shows approximately 340,000 distinct CDR3 sequences. Sequencing was carried out using blood. V gene TRBV20-1 combines with J gene TRBJ2-1. This clonotype originated in a human donor with ulcerative colitis or Crohn's disease, or a healthy co-twin of an affected twin (not recorded which). The CDR3 loop reads CSARVEQNYNEQFF.